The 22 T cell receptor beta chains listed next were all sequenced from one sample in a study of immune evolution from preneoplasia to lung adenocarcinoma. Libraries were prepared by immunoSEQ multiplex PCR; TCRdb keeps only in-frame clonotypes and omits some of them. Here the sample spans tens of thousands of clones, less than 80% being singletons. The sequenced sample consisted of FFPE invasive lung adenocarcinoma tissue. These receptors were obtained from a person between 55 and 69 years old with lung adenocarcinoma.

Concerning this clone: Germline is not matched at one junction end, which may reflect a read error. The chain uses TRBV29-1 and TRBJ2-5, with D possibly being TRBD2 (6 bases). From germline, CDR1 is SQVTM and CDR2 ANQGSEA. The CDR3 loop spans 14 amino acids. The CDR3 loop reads CSVVLEGHQETQYF. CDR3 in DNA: TGCAGCGTTGTTCTGGAGGGCCACCAAGAGACCCAATACTTC. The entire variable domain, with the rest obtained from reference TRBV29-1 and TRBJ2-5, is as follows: SAVISQKPSRDICQRGTSLTIQCQVDSQVTMMFWYRQQPGQSLTLIATANQGSEATYESGFVIDKFPISRPNLTFSTLTVSNMSPEDSSIYLCSVVLEGHQETQYFGPGTRLLVL.

DNA of the CDR3: TGCAGCGTTGAATGGCTAGCGGATGAGCAGTTCTTC. Translating gives CSVEWLADEQFF. The chain uses TRBV29-1 and TRBJ2-1, with 7 bases matching TRBD2. The CDR3 consists of 12 residues. Per the germline V gene, CDR1 is SQVTM and CDR2 is ANQGSEA. The trim removed 2 bases at V and 8 bases at J, leaving 3 bases unmatched.

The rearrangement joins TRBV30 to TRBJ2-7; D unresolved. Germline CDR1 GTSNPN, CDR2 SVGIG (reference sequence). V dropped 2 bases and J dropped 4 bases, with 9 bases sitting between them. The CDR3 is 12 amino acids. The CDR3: CAWSTLGYEQYF. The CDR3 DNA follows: TGTGCCTGGAGTACACTCGGGTACGAGCAGTACTTC.

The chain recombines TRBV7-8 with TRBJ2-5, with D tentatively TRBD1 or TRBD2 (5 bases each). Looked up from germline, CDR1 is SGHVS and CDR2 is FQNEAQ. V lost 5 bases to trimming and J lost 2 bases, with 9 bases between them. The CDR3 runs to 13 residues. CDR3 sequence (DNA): TGTGCCAGCAGCAGGGGACGGCAAGAGACCCAGTACTTC. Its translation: CASSRGRQETQYF.

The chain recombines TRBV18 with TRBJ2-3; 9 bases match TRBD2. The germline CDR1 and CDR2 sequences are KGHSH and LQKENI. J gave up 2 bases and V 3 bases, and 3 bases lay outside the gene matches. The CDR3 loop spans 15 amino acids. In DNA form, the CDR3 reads TGTGCCAGCTCACCCCTAGCGGGACCCACAGATACGCAGTATTTT. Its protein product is CASSPLAGPTDTQYF.

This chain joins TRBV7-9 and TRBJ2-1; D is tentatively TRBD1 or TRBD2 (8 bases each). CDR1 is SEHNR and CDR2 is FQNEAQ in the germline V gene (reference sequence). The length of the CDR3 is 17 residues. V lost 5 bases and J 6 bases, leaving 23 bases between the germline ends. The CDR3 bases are TGTGCCAGCAGCCCCATCGGGGGTAGCGGGACAGGCAATGAGCAGTTCTTC. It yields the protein CASSPIGGSGTGNEQFF.

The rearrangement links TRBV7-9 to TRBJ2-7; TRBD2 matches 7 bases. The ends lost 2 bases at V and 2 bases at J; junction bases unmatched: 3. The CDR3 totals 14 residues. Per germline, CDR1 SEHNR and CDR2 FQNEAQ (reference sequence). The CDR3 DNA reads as TGTGCCAGCAGCTTACAGCGGGGAGCCTACGAGCAGTACTTC. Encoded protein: CASSLQRGAYEQYF.

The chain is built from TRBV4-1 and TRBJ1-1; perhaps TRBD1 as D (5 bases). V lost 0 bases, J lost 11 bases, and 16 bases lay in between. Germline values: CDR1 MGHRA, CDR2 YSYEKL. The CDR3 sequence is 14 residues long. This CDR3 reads CASSQDVQGRLAFF. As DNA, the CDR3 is TGCGCCAGCAGCCAAGATGTTCAGGGACGGTTGGCTTTCTTT.

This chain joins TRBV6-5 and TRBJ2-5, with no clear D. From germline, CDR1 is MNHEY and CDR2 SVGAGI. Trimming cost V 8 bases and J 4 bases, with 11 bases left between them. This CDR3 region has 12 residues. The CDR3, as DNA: TGTGCCAGCTCCATCGGCGGAGAGACCCAGTACTTC. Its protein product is CASSIGGETQYF.

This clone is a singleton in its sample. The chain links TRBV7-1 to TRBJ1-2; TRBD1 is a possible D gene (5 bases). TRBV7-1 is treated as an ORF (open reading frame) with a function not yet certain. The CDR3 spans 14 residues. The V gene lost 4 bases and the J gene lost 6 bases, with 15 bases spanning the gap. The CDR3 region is CASSFDSPLDGYTF. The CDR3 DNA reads TGTGCCAGCAGCTTTGACAGTCCCCTCGATGGCTACACCTTC.

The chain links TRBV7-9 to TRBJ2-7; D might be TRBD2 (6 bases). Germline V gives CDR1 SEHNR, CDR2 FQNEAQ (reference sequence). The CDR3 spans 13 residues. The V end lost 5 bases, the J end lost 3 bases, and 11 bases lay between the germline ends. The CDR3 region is CASSPGTYYEQYF. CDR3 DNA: TGTGCCAGCAGCCCGGGGACTTACTACGAGCAGTACTTC.

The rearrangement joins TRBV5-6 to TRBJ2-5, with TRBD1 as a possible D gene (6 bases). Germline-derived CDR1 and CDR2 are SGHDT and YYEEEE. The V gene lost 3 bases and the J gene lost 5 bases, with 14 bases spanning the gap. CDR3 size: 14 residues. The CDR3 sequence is CASSSPRGVETQYF. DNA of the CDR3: TGTGCCAGCAGCTCCCCCAGGGGCGTGGAGACCCAGTACTTC. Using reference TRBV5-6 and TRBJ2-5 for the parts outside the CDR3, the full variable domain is DAGVTQSPTHLIKTRGQQVTLRCSPKSGHDTVSWYQQALGQGPQFIFQYYEEEERQRGNFPDRFSGHQFPNYSSELNVNALLLGDSALYLCASSSPRGVETQYFGPGTRLLVL.

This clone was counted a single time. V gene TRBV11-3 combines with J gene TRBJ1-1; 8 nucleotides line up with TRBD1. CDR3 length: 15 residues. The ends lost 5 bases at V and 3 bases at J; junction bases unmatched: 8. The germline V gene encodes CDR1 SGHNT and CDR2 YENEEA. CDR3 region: CASSPQGQAHTEAFF. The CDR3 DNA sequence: TGTGCCAGCAGCCCCCAGGGACAGGCTCACACTGAAGCTTTCTTT.

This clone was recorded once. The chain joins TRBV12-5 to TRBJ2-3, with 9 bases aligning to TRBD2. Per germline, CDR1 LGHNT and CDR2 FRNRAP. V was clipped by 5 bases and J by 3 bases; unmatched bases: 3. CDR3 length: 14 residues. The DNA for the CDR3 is TGTGCTAGTGGTGCGCTAGCGGGGACAGATACGCAGTATTTT. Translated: CASGALAGTDTQYF.

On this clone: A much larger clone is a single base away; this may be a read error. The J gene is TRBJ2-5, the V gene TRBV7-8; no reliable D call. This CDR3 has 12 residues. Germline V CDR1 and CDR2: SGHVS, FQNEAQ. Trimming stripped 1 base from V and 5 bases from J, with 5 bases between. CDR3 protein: CASSLVGETQYF. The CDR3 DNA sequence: TGTGCCAGCAGCTTAGTGGGGGAGACCCAGTACTTC.

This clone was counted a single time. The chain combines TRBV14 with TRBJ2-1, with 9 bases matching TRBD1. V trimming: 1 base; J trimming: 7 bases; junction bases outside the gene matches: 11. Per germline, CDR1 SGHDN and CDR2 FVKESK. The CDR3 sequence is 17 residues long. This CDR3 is CASSQGVGQGKGNEQFF. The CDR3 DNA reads TGTGCCAGCAGCCAAGGGGTAGGACAGGGGAAGGGGAATGAGCAGTTCTTC.

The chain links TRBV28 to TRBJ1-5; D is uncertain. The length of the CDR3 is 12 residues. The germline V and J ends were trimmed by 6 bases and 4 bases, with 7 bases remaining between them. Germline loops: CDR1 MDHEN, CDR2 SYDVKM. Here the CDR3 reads CASRTTNQPQHF. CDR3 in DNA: TGTGCCAGCAGGACCACAAATCAGCCCCAGCATTTT.

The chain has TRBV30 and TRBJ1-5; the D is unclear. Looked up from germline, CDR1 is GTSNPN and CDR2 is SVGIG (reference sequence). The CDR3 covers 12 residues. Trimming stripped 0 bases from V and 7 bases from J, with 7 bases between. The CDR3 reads CAWSVPRQPQHF. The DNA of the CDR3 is TGTGCCTGGAGTGTACCCCGCCAGCCCCAGCATTTT. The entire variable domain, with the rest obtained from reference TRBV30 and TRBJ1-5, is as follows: SQTIHQWPATLVQPVGSPLSLECTVEGTSNPNLYWYRQAAGRGLQLLFYSVGIGQISSEVPQNLSASRPQDRQFILSSKKLLLSDSGFYLCAWSVPRQPQHFGDGTRLSIL.

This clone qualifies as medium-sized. Here the CDR3 DNA reads TGTGCCAGCAGTGGTTCTGGGACTGGGCTAAGGGATACGCAGTATTTT. It is translated as CASSGSGTGLRDTQYF. V and J are TRBV25-1 and TRBJ2-3, with TRBD2 as a possible D gene (6 bases). Germline V gene lookup returns CDR1 MGHDK and CDR2 SYGVNS. V lost 4 bases and J 6 bases, leaving 20 bases between the germline ends. The CDR3 sequence is 16 residues long.

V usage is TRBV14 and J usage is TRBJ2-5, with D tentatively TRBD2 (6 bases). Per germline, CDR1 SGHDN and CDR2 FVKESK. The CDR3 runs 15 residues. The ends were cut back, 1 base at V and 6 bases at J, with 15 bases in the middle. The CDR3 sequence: CASSQGAAGRKTQYF. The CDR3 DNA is TGTGCCAGCAGCCAAGGAGCTGCGGGAAGGAAGACCCAGTACTTC.

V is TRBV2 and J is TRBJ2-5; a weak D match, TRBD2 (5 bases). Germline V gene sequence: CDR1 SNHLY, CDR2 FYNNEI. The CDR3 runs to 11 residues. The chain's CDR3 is CASGWQETQYF. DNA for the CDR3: TGTGCATCGGGATGGCAAGAGACCCAGTACTTC.

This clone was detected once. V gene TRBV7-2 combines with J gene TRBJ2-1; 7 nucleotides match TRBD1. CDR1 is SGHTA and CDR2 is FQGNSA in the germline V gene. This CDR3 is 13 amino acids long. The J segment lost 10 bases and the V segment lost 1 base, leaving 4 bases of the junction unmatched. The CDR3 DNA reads TGTGCCAGCAGCTTAGTTCGACAGGGCGAGCAGTTCTTC. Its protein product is CASSLVRQGEQFF.